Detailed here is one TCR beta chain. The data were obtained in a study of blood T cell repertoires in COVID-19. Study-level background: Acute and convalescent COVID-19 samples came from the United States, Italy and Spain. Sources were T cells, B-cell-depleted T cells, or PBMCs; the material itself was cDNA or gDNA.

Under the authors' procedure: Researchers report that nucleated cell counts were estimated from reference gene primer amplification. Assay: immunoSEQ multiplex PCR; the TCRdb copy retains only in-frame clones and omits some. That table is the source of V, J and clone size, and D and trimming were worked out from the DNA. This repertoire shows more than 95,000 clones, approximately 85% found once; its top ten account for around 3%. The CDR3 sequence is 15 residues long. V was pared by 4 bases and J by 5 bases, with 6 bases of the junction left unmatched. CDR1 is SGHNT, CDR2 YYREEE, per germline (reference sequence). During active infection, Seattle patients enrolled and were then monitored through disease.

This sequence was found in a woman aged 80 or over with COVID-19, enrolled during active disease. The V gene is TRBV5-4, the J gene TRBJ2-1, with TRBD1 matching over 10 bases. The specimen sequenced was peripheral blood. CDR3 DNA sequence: TGTGCCAGCAGCGTAGGGACAGGGGATAACAATGAGCAGTTCTTC. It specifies CASSVGTGDNNEQFF.